Listed below are T cell receptor beta chains from one sample, sequenced in a study of blood T cell repertoires in COVID-19. Clones were sequenced by immunoSEQ multiplex PCR, and TCRdb holds only the in-frame ones, with some missing. The data contain roughly 330,000 clones, approximately 88% of them singletons. Sequencing was performed on PBMCs or T cells enriched from blood (not recorded which). These receptors were obtained from a young man who had recovered from COVID-19. The CDR3 runs from the conserved cysteine through the conserved F or W. Fields, in order: CDR3 protein, CDR3 DNA, D gene, clone size, CDR3 length, J gene, V gene. The D gene is left open where the match is weak. Clone size, where shown, is once, few, many, or a class for clones that have expanded.

CASSLVRGQNEKLFF	TGCGCCAGCAGCTTGGTTCGGGGTCAGAATGAAAAACTGTTTTTT	.	.	15	TRBJ1-4	TRBV5-1
CASSKASFSGNTIYF	TGTGCCAGCAGCAAAGCGTCGTTCTCTGGAAACACCATATATTTT	.	.	15	TRBJ1-3	TRBV21-1
CASSYGQDAYEQYF	TGTGCCAGCAGTTACGGACAGGATGCCTACGAGCAGTACTTC	TRBD1	.	14	TRBJ2-7	TRBV2
CASSSDRFYEQYF	TGTGCCAGCAGCTCTGACAGGTTCTACGAGCAGTACTTC	.	.	13	TRBJ2-7	TRBV5-8
CASSLAQGVNYGYTF	TGCGCCAGCAGCTTGGCCCAGGGGGTGAATTATGGCTACACCTTC	TRBD1	.	15	TRBJ1-2	TRBV5-1
CASTERGIQETQYF	TGTGCCAGCACGGAGCGGGGGATCCAAGAGACCCAGTACTTC	TRBD2	.	14	TRBJ2-5	TRBV6-5
CAIRGQGATEAFF	TGTGCCATCAGAGGACAGGGGGCGACTGAAGCTTTCTTT	TRBD1	.	13	TRBJ1-1	TRBV10-3
CASSLGQGAETQYF	TGTGCCAGCAGTTTAGGGCAGGGTGCGGAGACCCAGTACTTC	.	.	14	TRBJ2-5	TRBV27
CATSLRREQFF	TGTGCCACTTCTTTGCGCCGAGAGCAGTTCTTC	.	.	11	TRBJ2-1	TRBV2
CASSPPRGRDTGELFF	TGTGCCAGCAGCCCTCCCAGGGGGCGGGACACCGGGGAGCTGTTTTTT	TRBD1	.	16	TRBJ2-2	TRBV3-1/TRBV3-2
CASNAGARANEQFF	TGTGCCAGCAATGCGGGGGCTCGGGCGAATGAGCAGTTCTTC	.	.	14	TRBJ2-1	TRBV7-9
CSVLPGTPTDTQYF	TGCAGCGTTTTGCCAGGGACTCCGACAGATACGCAGTATTTT	.	.	14	TRBJ2-3	TRBV29-1
CASSPTYPEGRGNTIYF	TGTGCCAGCAGTCCAACCTACCCGGAGGGTCGTGGAAACACCATATATTTT	.	.	17	TRBJ1-3	TRBV6-6
CASRESMGIGGGYTF	TGTGCCAGCAGGGAATCGATGGGTATCGGGGGAGGCTACACCTTC	.	.	15	TRBJ1-2	TRBV27
CAWRRTDNTGELFF	TGTGCCTGGCGAAGGACTGATAACACCGGGGAGCTGTTTTTT	.	.	14	TRBJ2-2	TRBV30
CATSGGGLNYGYTF	TGTGCCACCAGTGGGGGGGGATTGAACTATGGCTACACCTTC	.	.	14	TRBJ1-2	TRBV24-1
CASSLSGGRYNEQFF	TGTGCCAGCAGCTTAAGCGGGGGGAGGTACAATGAGCAGTTCTTC	TRBD2	.	15	TRBJ2-1	TRBV7-3
CASSEGTGGGEKLFF	TGCGCCAGCAGTGAAGGGACAGGGGGAGGTGAAAAACTGTTTTTT	TRBD1	.	15	TRBJ1-4	TRBV10-1
CASSFPERDRVSYEQYF	TGTGCCAGCAGCTTCCCAGAGCGGGACAGGGTTTCCTACGAGCAGTACTTC	TRBD1	.	17	TRBJ2-7	TRBV7-9
CASSLSTSGGDEQFF	TGCGCCAGCAGCTTGTCGACTAGCGGGGGTGATGAGCAGTTCTTC	TRBD2	.	15	TRBJ2-1	TRBV5-1
CASSEIAKNIQYF	TGTGCCAGCAGCGAGATAGCCAAAAACATTCAGTACTTC	.	.	13	TRBJ2-4	TRBV7-9
CASSYRTGLNTEAFF	TGTGCCAGCAGCTATAGGACAGGGCTGAACACTGAAGCTTTCTTT	TRBD1	.	15	TRBJ1-1	TRBV7-2
CASSPRGGEQYF	TGTGCCAGCTCACCACGGGGAGGCGAGCAGTACTTC	.	.	12	TRBJ2-7	TRBV18
CSVELAGRLYEQYF	TGCAGCGTTGAGCTGGCAGGGAGGTTGTACGAGCAGTACTTC	.	once	14	TRBJ2-7	TRBV29-1
CASSVTQGAAETQYF	TGTGCCAGCTCAGTGACTCAGGGGGCCGCGGAGACCCAGTACTTC	TRBD1	.	15	TRBJ2-5	TRBV18
CASSSEEAASRETQYF	TGTGCCAGCAGTTCAGAGGAGGCAGCCTCACGAGAGACCCAGTACTTC	.	.	16	TRBJ2-5	TRBV28
CASSPGSTDNQPQHF	TGTGCCAGCTCACCAGGGAGCACAGACAATCAGCCCCAGCATTTT	.	.	15	TRBJ1-5	TRBV18
CASRTSTGGLEGYTF	TGTGCCAGCAGAACCTCGACAGGAGGCCTCGAGGGCTACACCTTC	.	once	15	TRBJ1-2	TRBV6-5
CASSPRGRGGYTF	TGTGCCAGCAGCCCCAGGGGGCGCGGTGGCTACACCTTC	TRBD1	.	13	TRBJ1-2	TRBV5-8
CASSRDRGGEKLFF	TGCGCCAGCAGCCGGGACAGGGGGGGCGAAAAACTGTTTTTT	TRBD1	.	14	TRBJ1-4	TRBV5-1
CASSQDRASGGQQETQYF	TGTGCCAGCAGCCAAGATAGGGCTAGCGGGGGCCAACAAGAGACCCAGTACTTC	TRBD2	.	18	TRBJ2-5	TRBV3-1/TRBV3-2
CASSEFGSNSPLHF	TGTGCCAGCAGTGAGTTTGGGAGTAATTCACCCCTCCACTTT	.	.	14	TRBJ1-6	TRBV6-4
CASRGQGKDEKLFF	TGTGCCAGCAGAGGACAGGGGAAGGATGAAAAACTGTTTTTT	TRBD1	.	14	TRBJ1-4	TRBV2
CASSFDRGYGYTF	TGTGCCAGCAGTTTCGACCGAGGCTATGGCTACACCTTC	.	.	13	TRBJ1-2	TRBV12-3/TRBV12-4
CASSSRQVLSNQPQHF	TGTGCCAGCAGCTCTAGACAGGTTCTAAGCAATCAGCCCCAGCATTTT	.	.	16	TRBJ1-5	TRBV5-5
CASSFLGQGPYEQYF	TGCGCCAGCAGCTTCTTAGGACAGGGACCCTACGAGCAGTACTTC	TRBD1	.	15	TRBJ2-7	TRBV5-1
CASSFTVNEKLFF	TGTGCCAGCAGCTTTACGGTTAATGAAAAACTGTTTTTT	.	.	13	TRBJ1-4	TRBV7-9
CASSPWTSGTANEQFF	TGTGCCAGCAGCCCCTGGACTAGCGGGACCGCCAATGAGCAGTTCTTC	TRBD2	.	16	TRBJ2-1	TRBV7-9
CASSLVLAGDSNEQFF	TGTGCCAGCAGCTTAGTGTTAGCGGGAGATAGCAATGAGCAGTTCTTC	TRBD2	.	16	TRBJ2-1	TRBV11-2
CASSLGTGGPSYEQYF	TGTGCCAGCAGCTTAGGAACAGGGGGACCCTCCTACGAGCAGTACTTC	TRBD1	.	16	TRBJ2-7	TRBV5-8
CASSPTGGLQPQHF	TGTGCCAGCAGTCCCACAGGGGGCCTTCAGCCCCAGCATTTT	TRBD1	.	14	TRBJ1-5	TRBV27
CASSKTGVFNQPQHF	TGTGCCAGCAGTAAAACAGGGGTTTTCAATCAGCCCCAGCATTTT	TRBD1	.	15	TRBJ1-5	TRBV28
CASERGTGHNEQFF	TGCGCCAGCGAACGCGGGACAGGACACAATGAGCAGTTCTTC	TRBD1	.	14	TRBJ2-1	TRBV10-1
CASSVDGRSYEQYF	TGTGCCAGCAGCGTAGATGGCCGCTCCTACGAGCAGTACTTC	.	.	14	TRBJ2-7	TRBV9
CASSETGTGSLSTQYF	TGCGCCAGCAGCGAAACCGGGACAGGGTCACTGTCGACCCAGTACTTC	TRBD1	.	16	TRBJ2-5	TRBV10-1
CASGGQGSGGYTF	TGTGCCAGTGGGGGACAGGGAAGCGGTGGCTACACCTTC	TRBD1	.	13	TRBJ1-2	TRBV6-5
CASSLFAEGTYNEQFF	TGTGCCAGCAGCTTGTTTGCGGAGGGGACCTACAATGAGCAGTTCTTC	.	once	16	TRBJ2-1	TRBV11-2
CASSITGSRSYEQYF	TGTGCCAGTAGTATCACAGGGTCCAGGTCCTACGAGCAGTACTTC	.	.	15	TRBJ2-7	TRBV19
CATSRDPSEGGYTF	TGTGCCACCAGCAGAGACCCGAGCGAAGGTGGCTACACCTTC	.	.	14	TRBJ1-2	TRBV15